This T cell receptor beta chain derives from a study of CD8 T cells in Susac syndrome. Notes on the study in general: As the study acknowledged, the number of individuals who were part of its TCR sequencing and HLA analysis was relatively small.

V lost 5 bases, J lost 7 bases, and 14 bases lay in between. This CDR3 spans 13 amino acids. When the RNA was reverse transcribed, random hexamers were used with an input of about 0.5 to 1 ug. immunoSEQ multiplex PCR amplified TCR beta CDR3 across 54 Vbeta, 13 Jbeta. TCRdb re-called the immunoSEQ multiplex PCR reads through MiXCR, storing one row per CDR3 protein. The sample yields about 120,000 distinct CDR3 sequences, roughly 93% seen once. The multiple sclerosis controls were treatment-naive patients affected by stable or active relapsing-remitting disease. TEMRA cells were FACS-enriched, with CD8+ and CD4+ T cells isolated negatively. Comments on this clonotype: Its matching antigen is unknown.

The chain couples TRBV12-3 or TRBV12-4 to TRBJ1-1; D gene uncertain. This sequence originates from a human donor with multiple sclerosis. Sequencing used CD4+ T cells from PBMCs. CDR3 in amino acids: CASSGRPRGEAFF. The CDR3 DNA sequence: TGTGCCAGCAGTGGCCGACCGCGGGGTGAAGCTTTCTTT.